This T cell receptor beta chain was documented in a study of cytomegalovirus exposure and HLA in healthy donors. Study-wide results and limits: Most observed TCR sequences were rare, whereas some public TCRs were detected in many donors.

PCR was performed using 60 Vbeta and 13 Jbeta primers. Sequencing used immunoSEQ multiplex PCR; TCRdb keeps in-frame clones, though not all of them. The data hold roughly 80,000 clones, with around 65% observed a single time. V was cut by 1 base and J by 2 bases, with 9 bases left in between. Per germline, CDR1 SGHTA and CDR2 FQGNSA. The CDR3 sequence is 14 residues long. Comment on this clone: Its antigen is not identified.

The V and J genes are TRBV7-2 and TRBJ2-7, with a weak D call TRBD1 (5 bases). This receptor was taken from a man aged 55 to 70 in good health and CMV-seropositive. The sample comprised PBMCs. The CDR3 sequence: CASSLGLGPYEQYF. CDR3 bases: TGTGCCAGCAGCTTAGGCCTGGGGCCCTACGAGCAGTACTTC.